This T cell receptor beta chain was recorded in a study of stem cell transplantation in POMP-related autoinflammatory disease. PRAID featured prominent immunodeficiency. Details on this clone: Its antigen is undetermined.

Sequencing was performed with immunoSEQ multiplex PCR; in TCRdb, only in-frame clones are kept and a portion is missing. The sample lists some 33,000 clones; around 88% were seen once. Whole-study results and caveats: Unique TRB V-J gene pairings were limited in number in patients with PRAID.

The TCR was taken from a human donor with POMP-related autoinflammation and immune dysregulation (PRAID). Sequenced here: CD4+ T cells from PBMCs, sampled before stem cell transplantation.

DNA for the CDR3: TGCGCCAGCAGTGAAAGGGACAGGGGCTCCTACAATGAGCAGTTCTTC. Protein product: CASSERDRGSYNEQFF. The chain carries TRBV10-2 and TRBJ2-1, with TRBD1 identical over 10 bases. CDR1 is WSHSY, CDR2 SAAADI, per germline. Losses at the gene ends were 3 bases for V and 0 bases for J; bases not matched to a gene: 2. The CDR3 sequence is 16 residues long.